This T cell receptor beta chain was observed in a study of blood T cells in healthy people across ages (dated by TCRdb to the mid-2010s). Looking at the study overall: In model experiments, template switching captured roughly one uniquely barcoded TCR beta cDNA molecule for every two T cells. Using deep sequencing normalized with unique cDNA molecular identifiers, the study measured how TCR beta repertoire diversity changes with age. Donors were grouped into four age groups: young (average 16 years), middle-aged (over 35), aged (around 56) and long-lived (over 80). To avoid experimental bias, donors of different ages were spread randomly across the sequencing lanes. Using the same blood draw, the study looked at two additional independent replicas of 1 million unique cDNA reads for two donors, one aged 18 to 30 and the other aged 80 or older. Study-wide findings and limitations: Because the CMV infection status of the donors was unknown, age-related changes in expanded clonotypes may potentially have been confounded. As age increased, observed TCR beta diversity per million T cells dropped in a roughly linear way, and a significant reduction was already evident by age around 41. Conclusive comparison of naive and antigen-experienced compartments was prevented by the profiling of bulk unsorted PBMCs. Estimates of total diversity from one million sequenced T cells were regarded as lower bounds and underestimates. The long-lived group showed more naive CD4+ T cells, fewer expanded clones and increased TCR diversity than the aged group, suggesting age selection. There was a strong correlation between observed TCR beta diversity and the percentage of naive T cells measured by flow cytometry.

The CDR3 holds 13 amino acids from the cysteine to the phenylalanine. Only the CDR3 portion is preserved as DNA: 39 bases, with reading frame beginning at the first base. In the germline V gene, CDR1 corresponds to SQVTM and CDR2 to ANQGSEA. As regards this clonotype: Its specific antigen is unknown. No base quality values were provided; no much bigger clone lies one nucleotide off.

The roughly 39 donors, aged about 6 to 100 years, were systemically healthy Caucasian individuals from Russia. Ten milliliters of peripheral blood were drawn from each donor into EDTA-treated Vacutainer tubes. Ficoll-Paque density-gradient centrifugation was used to isolate PBMCs, with at least 6.5 million per sample. Trizol reagent was used to extract total RNA from PBMCs, with at least 5.5 micrograms per sample. For every donor, flow cytometry on a PBMC aliquot measured the percentage of naive CD45RAhigh/CD27high T cells. The method was 5' RACE. A second PCR of about 6 to 12 cycles was run with a J-beta primer mix and a sample-barcoded 5' primer. A template-switch 5' adaptor carrying 12 random nucleotides introduced a unique molecular identifier onto each TCR beta cDNA molecule. At least 2.5 million CDR3-containing paired-end reads were obtained from each sample. The Mint cDNA synthesis kit, primed by a TRBC-specific oligonucleotide, was used to synthesize first-strand cDNA from all RNA. After uracil-DNA glycosylase treatment, a first 18-cycle PCR used universal primers M1SS and BC2_uni_R on all cDNA. The study's own analysis went as follows. For normalization, 1 million high-quality reads were randomly selected from each sample, with every read carrying a distinct molecular identifier. Reads sharing molecular identifiers were discarded rather than binned into consensus sequences. MiTCR, set to a Q25 quality threshold and the strictest error-elimination algorithm, was used for CDR3 identification, clonotype clustering and error correction. A nonparametric unseen species model using Euler transformation provided a lower-bound estimate of total TCR beta diversity. The public reads were reanalyzed by TCRdb: fastp trimming at Q25, MiXCR alignment, in-frame beta chains only. Rows with one shared CDR3 protein collapse into an entry with the most common genes and DNA. TCRdb, rather than the study authors, made the V and J calls. This sample comprises around 1,900,000 distinct CDR3 sequences, 39% of them detected only once. Roughly 24% of the sample is held by the ten biggest clonotypes.

This sequence was found in a human donor in good health. The chain was built from TRBV29-1 and TRBJ2-5, and TRBD2 aligns with 14 junction nucleotides. TRBJ2-1 matches the DNA end more closely, so the J call is doubtful. Sequencing used blood. The CDR3 here reads CSVGLAGEETQFF. The DNA sequence is TGCAGCGTGGGACTAGCGGGAGAAGAGACCCAGTTCTTC.